The rows below give T cell receptor beta chains drawn from one sample of a study of blood T cells in healthy people across ages. TCRdb reprocessed the 5' RACE reads via MiXCR and lists one record per CDR3 protein. The sample holds more than 600,000 distinct CDR3 sequences, 25% seen once. This sample also appeared in a second study, on T cells of mothers and their children.

The sequenced material came from blood. The receptors come from a boy aged 10-17 years in good health. CDR3s include the opening cysteine and the closing phenylalanine or tryptophan. Each record gives: CDR3 length, J gene, V gene, clone size, D gene, CDR3 protein, CDR3 DNA. The D gene is left open where the match is weak. Expanded clones get a size class; other rows say once, few or many, or leave the size out.

14	TRBJ1-5	TRBV12-5	-	TRBD1	CASDPGQGYQPQHF	TGTGCTAGTGATCCGGGACAGGGTTATCAGCCCCAGCATTTT
13	TRBJ2-5	TRBV20-1	-	-	CSARAWAGETQYF	TGCAGTGCTAGAGCGTGGGCAGGGGAGACCCAGTACTTC
16	TRBJ2-5	TRBV20-1	-	TRBD2	CSAPFPTSGSQETQYF	TGCAGTGCTCCTTTCCCGACTAGCGGGAGCCAAGAGACCCAGTACTTC
15	TRBJ2-5	TRBV5-1	-	TRBD2	CASSLGLADKETQYF	TGCGCCAGCAGCTTGGGACTAGCGGATAAAGAGACCCAGTACTTC
14	TRBJ2-1	TRBV3-1	few	-	CASSPQRGGNEQFF	TGTGCCAGCAGCCCCCAGAGGGGAGGCAATGAGCAGTTCTTC
15	TRBJ1-1	TRBV5-6	-	-	CASSVVLDENTEAFF	TGTGCCAGCAGTGTTGTGCTAGACGAGAACACTGAAGCTTTCTTT
13	TRBJ1-1	TRBV11-2	-	-	CASSLERITEAFF	TGTGCCAGCAGCTTGGAAAGGATAACTGAAGCTTTCTTT
12	TRBJ1-2	TRBV5-6	-	TRBD1	CASSWTGTGYTF	TGTGCCAGCAGTTGGACAGGGACCGGGTACACCTTC
16	TRBJ2-2	TRBV28	few	TRBD2	CASSFLAGVITGELFF	TGTGCCAGCAGTTTCCTAGCGGGAGTGATAACCGGGGAGCTGTTTTTT
14	TRBJ2-5	TRBV5-6	-	-	CASHLRRDEETQYF	TGTGCCAGCCACCTGCGCCGGGACGAGGAGACCCAGTACTTC
14	TRBJ2-7	TRBV12-3/TRBV12-4	-	-	CASTLRDGVYEQYF	TGTGCCAGCACCCTCAGGGATGGGGTGTACGAGCAGTACTTC
16	TRBJ2-4	TRBV20-1	-	TRBD2	CSATGTSGDAKNIQYF	TGCAGTGCTACTGGGACTAGCGGGGATGCCAAAAACATTCAGTACTTC
14	TRBJ2-1	TRBV12-3/TRBV12-4	-	TRBD1	CASTSTGGHNEQFF	TGTGCCAGCACTTCGACAGGGGGCCACAATGAGCAGTTCTTC
11	TRBJ1-1	TRBV20-1	-	-	CSARDPVEAFF	TGCAGTGCTAGAGATCCTGTTGAAGCTTTCTTT
16	TRBJ2-5	TRBV4-3	-	TRBD2	CASSQTIGTRRETQYF	TGCGCCAGCAGCCAAACCATCGGGACTAGAAGGGAGACCCAGTACTTC
13	TRBJ1-2	TRBV7-2	-	TRBD1	CASTQNRGYGYTF	TGTGCCAGCACTCAAAACAGGGGTTACGGCTACACCTTC
14	TRBJ1-4	TRBV27	few	TRBD1	CASSPVDRPEKLFF	TGTGCCAGCAGTCCCGTGGACAGGCCTGAAAAACTGTTTTTT
16	TRBJ1-5	TRBV11-2	-	-	CASSLGQWQTNQPQHF	TGTGCCAGCAGCTTAGGGCAGTGGCAGACCAATCAGCCCCAGCATTTT
14	TRBJ2-1	TRBV19	-	-	CASSDGGLYNEQFF	TGTGCCAGTAGTGATGGAGGACTCTACAATGAGCAGTTCTTC
12	TRBJ2-7	TRBV5-6	many	-	CASSGRDYEQYF	TGTGCCAGCAGCGGAAGGGACTACGAGCAGTACTTC
15	TRBJ1-2	TRBV4-1	-	-	CASSQDRIIPGGYTF	TGCGCCAGCAGCCAAGATCGGATTATTCCAGGTGGCTACACCTTC
14	TRBJ2-7	TRBV9	-	-	CASSQGRIYDEQYF	TGTGCCAGCAGCCAGGGGAGGATTTACGACGAGCAGTACTTC
15	TRBJ2-4	TRBV12-3/TRBV12-4	few	-	CASSFQGTAKNIQYF	TGTGCCAGCAGTTTTCAAGGGACAGCCAAAAACATTCAGTACTTC
13	TRBJ2-5	TRBV7-6	-	-	CASSLGGVFEQYF	TGTGCCAGCAGCTTAGGAGGGGTGTTTGAGCAGTACTTC
14	TRBJ1-4	TRBV11-2	few	-	CASSLVQGSEKLFF	TGTGCCAGCAGCTTAGTCCAGGGTTCTGAAAAACTGTTTTTT
14	TRBJ1-1	TRBV5-1	-	-	CASSLSELSGVAFF	TGCGCCAGCAGCTTGAGTGAACTTTCGGGGGTAGCTTTCTTT
13	TRBJ2-3	TRBV28	few	-	CASGPASTDTQYF	TGTGCCAGCGGGCCGGCCTCCACAGATACGCAGTATTTT
17	TRBJ2-6	TRBV5-1	few	-	CASSLDWGAGGANVLTF	TGCGCCAGCAGCTTGGATTGGGGGGCTGGCGGGGCCAACGTCCTGACTTTC
14	TRBJ1-1	TRBV6-5	-	-	CASSYPGTNTEAFF	TGTGCCAGCAGTTACCCTGGGACGAACACTGAAGCTTTCTTT
18	TRBJ1-5	TRBV28	-	-	CASSPNLPGTVRNQPQHF	TGTGCCAGCAGTCCTAACTTGCCCGGGACCGTCCGCAATCAGCCCCAGCATTTT
15	TRBJ2-5	TRBV9	few	-	CASSGGDEEGETQYF	TGTGCCAGCAGCGGAGGGGATGAGGAGGGGGAGACCCAGTACTTC
15	TRBJ2-3	TRBV2	few	TRBD2	CASSASGGPTDTQYF	TGTGCCAGCAGTGCTAGCGGGGGGCCCACAGATACGCAGTATTTT
15	TRBJ1-5	TRBV7-2	-	-	CASSLGTVSNQPQHF	TGTGCCAGCAGCCTCGGGACGGTGAGCAATCAGCCCCAGCATTTT
16	TRBJ2-5	TRBV7-9	-	TRBD1	CASSLVGTAIGETQYF	TGTGCCAGCAGCTTAGTTGGGACAGCGATCGGGGAGACCCAGTACTTC
17	TRBJ1-2	TRBV4-2	-	TRBD1	CASSLYTGTGVAYGYTF	TGTGCCAGCAGCCTTTATACCGGGACAGGGGTTGCCTATGGCTACACCTTC
12	TRBJ1-4	TRBV20-1	-	-	CSARDFNEKLFF	TGCAGTGCTAGAGACTTTAATGAAAAACTGTTTTTT
15	TRBJ1-1	TRBV7-9	few	-	CASNPGQKMNTEAFF	TGTGCCAGCAACCCCGGACAGAAAATGAACACTGAAGCTTTCTTT
13	TRBJ2-1	TRBV6-5	-	-	CAGSPWGYNEQFF	TGTGCCGGCAGTCCTTGGGGCTACAATGAGCAGTTCTTC
15	TRBJ2-2	TRBV20-1	few	-	CSARPPGSNTGELFF	TGCAGTGCTAGACCGCCGGGCTCGAACACCGGGGAGCTGTTTTTT
14	TRBJ2-5	TRBV9	-	TRBD2	CASTPSGGSEAQYF	TGTGCCAGCACCCCCAGCGGGGGTTCAGAGGCCCAGTACTTC
14	TRBJ2-2	TRBV7-9	-	-	CASSPGGLTGELFF	TGTGCCAGCAGCCCAGGGGGACTCACCGGGGAGCTGTTTTTT
13	TRBJ1-2	TRBV7-3	-	-	CASSLGSKDGYTF	TGTGCCAGCAGCTTAGGCAGTAAGGATGGCTACACCTTC
11	TRBJ2-1	TRBV13	few	-	CASSLNRYQFF	TGTGCCAGCAGCCTCAACAGGTACCAGTTCTTC
13	TRBJ2-7	TRBV7-2	-	TRBD2	CASSFYGLAGGDF	TGTGCCAGCAGCTTCTACGGACTAGCGGGAGGTGATTTC
15	TRBJ2-5	TRBV5-5	-	-	CASSRGPVVLETQYF	TGTGCCAGCAGCCGTGGCCCGGTAGTCTTAGAGACCCAGTACTTC
15	TRBJ2-3	TRBV10-1	-	-	CARSDEGASTDTQYF	TGCGCCAGATCTGACGAAGGAGCAAGCACAGATACGCAGTATTTT
12	TRBJ2-3	TRBV12-3/TRBV12-4	few	-	CASIISQDTQYF	TGTGCCAGCATCATTTCGCAAGATACGCAGTATTTT
17	TRBJ2-7	TRBV28	few	-	CASSSVMVISKDYEQYF	TGTGCCAGCAGTTCTGTCATGGTAATATCTAAAGACTACGAGCAGTACTTC
13	TRBJ2-5	TRBV7-8	-	-	CASHGSYQETQYF	TGTGCCAGCCACGGTAGCTACCAAGAGACCCAGTACTTC
18	TRBJ2-3	TRBV4-3	-	TRBD1	CASSQGPQVPGGTDTQYF	TGCGCCAGCAGCCAAGGTCCTCAGGTCCCAGGGGGAACAGATACGCAGTATTTT
16	TRBJ2-2	TRBV11-3	-	TRBD2	CASSLGRGGNTGEPFF	TGTGCCAGCAGCTTAGGTCGGGGAGGGAACACCGGGGAGCCGTTTTTT
15	TRBJ2-6	TRBV5-1	-	-	CASSSETGGANVLTF	TGCGCCAGCAGCAGTGAAACAGGAGGGGCCAACGTCCTGACTTTC
16	TRBJ2-1	TRBV6-2/TRBV6-3	few	TRBD2	CASSYSRGGLYNEQFF	TGTGCCAGCAGTTACTCGCGGGGGGGCCTTTACAATGAGCAGTTCTTC
13	TRBJ1-2	TRBV18	few	TRBD1	CASYGQGHYGYTF	TGTGCCAGCTACGGACAGGGCCACTATGGCTACACCTTC
16	TRBJ2-2	TRBV20-1	-	TRBD1	CSARDLDRESTGELFF	TGCAGTGCTAGAGATCTCGACAGGGAATCCACCGGGGAGCTGTTTTTT
16	TRBJ2-7	TRBV20-1	few	-	CSARPAGAGRPYEQYF	TGCAGTGCTAGACCTGCCGGGGCAGGGAGGCCCTACGAGCAGTACTTC
15	TRBJ2-7	TRBV6-6	few	-	CASSRDNSGAYEQYF	TGTGCCAGCAGTCGAGACAACTCGGGTGCCTACGAGCAGTACTTC